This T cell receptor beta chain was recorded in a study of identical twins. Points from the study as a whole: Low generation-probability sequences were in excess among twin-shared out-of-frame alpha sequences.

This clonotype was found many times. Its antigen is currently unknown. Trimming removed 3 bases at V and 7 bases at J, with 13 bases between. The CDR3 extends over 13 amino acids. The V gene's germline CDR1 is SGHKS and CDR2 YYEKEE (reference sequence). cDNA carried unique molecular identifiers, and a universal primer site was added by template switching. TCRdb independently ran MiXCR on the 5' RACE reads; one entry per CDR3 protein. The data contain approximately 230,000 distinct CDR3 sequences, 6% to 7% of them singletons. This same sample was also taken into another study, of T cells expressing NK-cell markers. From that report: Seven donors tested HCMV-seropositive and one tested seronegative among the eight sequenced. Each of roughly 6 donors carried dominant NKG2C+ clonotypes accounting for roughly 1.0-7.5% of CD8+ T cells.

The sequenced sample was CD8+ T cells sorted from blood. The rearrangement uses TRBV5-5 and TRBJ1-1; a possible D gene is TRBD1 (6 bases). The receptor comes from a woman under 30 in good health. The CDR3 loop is CASSSPGHYEAFF. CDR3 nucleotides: TGTGCCAGCAGCTCCCCGGGACACTATGAAGCTTTCTTT.